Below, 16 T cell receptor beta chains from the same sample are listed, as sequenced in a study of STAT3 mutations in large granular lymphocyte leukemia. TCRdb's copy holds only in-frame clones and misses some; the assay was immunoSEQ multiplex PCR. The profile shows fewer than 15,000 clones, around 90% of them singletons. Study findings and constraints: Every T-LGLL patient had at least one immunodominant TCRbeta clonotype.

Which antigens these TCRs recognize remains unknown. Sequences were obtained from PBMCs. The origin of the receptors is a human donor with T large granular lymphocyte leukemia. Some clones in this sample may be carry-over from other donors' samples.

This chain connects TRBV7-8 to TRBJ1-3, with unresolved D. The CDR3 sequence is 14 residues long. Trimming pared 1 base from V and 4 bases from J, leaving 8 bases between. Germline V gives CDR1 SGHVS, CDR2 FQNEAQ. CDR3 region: CASSLVSGGNTIYF. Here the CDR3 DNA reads TGTGCCAGCAGCTTAGTGTCCGGAGGAAACACCATATATTTT.

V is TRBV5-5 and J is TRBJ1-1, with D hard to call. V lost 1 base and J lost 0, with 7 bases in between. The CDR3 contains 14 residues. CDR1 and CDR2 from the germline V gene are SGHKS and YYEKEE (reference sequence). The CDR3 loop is CASSLQRMNTEAFF. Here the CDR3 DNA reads TGTGCCAGCAGCTTGCAGAGAATGAACACTGAAGCTTTCTTT.

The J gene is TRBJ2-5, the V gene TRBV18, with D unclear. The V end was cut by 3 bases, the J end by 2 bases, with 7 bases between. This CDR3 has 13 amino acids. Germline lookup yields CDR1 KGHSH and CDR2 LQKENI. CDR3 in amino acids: CASSPRQQETQYF. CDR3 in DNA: TGTGCCAGCTCACCTCGGCAGCAAGAGACCCAGTACTTC.

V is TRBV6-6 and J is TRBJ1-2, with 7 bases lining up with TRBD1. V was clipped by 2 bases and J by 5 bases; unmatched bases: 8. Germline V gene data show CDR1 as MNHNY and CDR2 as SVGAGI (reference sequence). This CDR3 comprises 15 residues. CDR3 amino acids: CASSYADRDGYGYTF. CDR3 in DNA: TGTGCCAGCAGTTACGCCGACAGGGATGGTTATGGCTACACCTTC.

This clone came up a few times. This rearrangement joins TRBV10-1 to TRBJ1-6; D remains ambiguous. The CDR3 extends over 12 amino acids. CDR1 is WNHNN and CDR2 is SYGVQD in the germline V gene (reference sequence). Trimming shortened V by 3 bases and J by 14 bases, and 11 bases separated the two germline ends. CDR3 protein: CASSEGGSALHF. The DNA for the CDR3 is TGCGCCAGCAGTGAAGGAGGGTCGGCCCTCCACTTT.

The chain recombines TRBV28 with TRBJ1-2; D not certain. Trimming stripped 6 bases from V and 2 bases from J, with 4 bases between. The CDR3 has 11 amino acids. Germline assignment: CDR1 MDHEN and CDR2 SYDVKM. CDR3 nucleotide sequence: TGTGCCAGCAGGACGAACTATGGCTACACCTTC. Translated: CASRTNYGYTF.

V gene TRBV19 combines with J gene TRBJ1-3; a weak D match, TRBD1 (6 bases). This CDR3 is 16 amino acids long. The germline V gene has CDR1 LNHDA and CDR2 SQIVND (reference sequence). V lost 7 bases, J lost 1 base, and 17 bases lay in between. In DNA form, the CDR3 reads TGTGCCAGTATTCCTCGACAGGAGGGATCTGGAAACACCATATATTTT. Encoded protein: CASIPRQEGSGNTIYF.

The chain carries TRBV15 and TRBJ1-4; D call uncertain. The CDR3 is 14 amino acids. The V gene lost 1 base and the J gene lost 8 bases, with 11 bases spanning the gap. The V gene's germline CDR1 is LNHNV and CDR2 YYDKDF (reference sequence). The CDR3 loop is CATSRGTEWEKLFF. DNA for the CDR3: TGTGCCACCAGCAGAGGGACTGAGTGGGAAAAACTGTTTTTT.

The CDR3 bases are TGTGCCAGCAGCCCGGACAGGTTCACAGATACGCAGTATTTT. It encodes CASSPDRFTDTQYF. V usage is TRBV11-2 and J usage is TRBJ2-3, with 7 bases fitting TRBD1. The CDR3 runs to 14 residues. The ends lost 5 bases at V and 2 bases at J; junction bases unmatched: 4. Germline CDR1 and CDR2: SGHAT and FQNNGV.

The CDR3 protein is CASSSGAGEQYF. The CDR3 bases are TGTGCCAGTAGTTCGGGGGCCGGGGAGCAGTACTTC. This rearrangement joins TRBV19 to TRBJ2-7; either TRBD1 or TRBD2 may fit D (6 bases each). Germline V CDR1 and CDR2: LNHDA, SQIVND (reference sequence). This CDR3 has 12 amino acids. The V end lost 5 bases, the J end lost 7 bases, and 12 bases lay between the germline ends.

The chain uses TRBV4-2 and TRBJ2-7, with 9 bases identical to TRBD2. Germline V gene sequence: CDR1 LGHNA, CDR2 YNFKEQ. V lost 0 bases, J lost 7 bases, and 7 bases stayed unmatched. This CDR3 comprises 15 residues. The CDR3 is CASSQDLAGMSEQYF. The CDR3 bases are TGTGCCAGCAGCCAAGATCTAGCGGGGATGAGTGAGCAGTACTTC.

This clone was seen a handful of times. The chain's CDR3 is CSVAPAGYNEQFF. The CDR3 DNA sequence: TGCAGCGTTGCCCCGGCAGGTTACAATGAGCAGTTCTTC. The chain employs TRBV29-1 and TRBJ2-1; no clear D gene. Trimming took 4 bases from V and 4 from J, leaving 11 bases between them. CDR1 and CDR2 from the germline V gene are SQVTM and ANQGSEA. This CDR3 has 13 residues.

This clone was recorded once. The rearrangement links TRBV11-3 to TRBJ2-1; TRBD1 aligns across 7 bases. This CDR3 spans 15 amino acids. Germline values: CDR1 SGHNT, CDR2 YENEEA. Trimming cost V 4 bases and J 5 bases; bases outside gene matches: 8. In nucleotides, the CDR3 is TGTGCCAGCAGCTCACACTCGGGACAGAACAATGAGCAGTTCTTC. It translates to CASSSHSGQNNEQFF.

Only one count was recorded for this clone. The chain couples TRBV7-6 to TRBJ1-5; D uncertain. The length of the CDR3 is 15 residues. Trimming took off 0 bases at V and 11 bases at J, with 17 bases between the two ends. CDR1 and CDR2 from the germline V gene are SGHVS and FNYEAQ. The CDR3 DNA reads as TGTGCCAGCAGCTTAGCCCCTCAACCTGCTAGCGCCCAGCATTTT. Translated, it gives CASSLAPQPASAQHF.

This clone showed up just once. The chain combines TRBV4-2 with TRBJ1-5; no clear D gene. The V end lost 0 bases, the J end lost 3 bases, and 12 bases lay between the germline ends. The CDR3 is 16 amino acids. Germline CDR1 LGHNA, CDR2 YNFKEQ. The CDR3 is CASSQERGRLNQPQHF. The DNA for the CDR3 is TGTGCCAGCAGCCAAGAGAGAGGCAGGCTCAATCAGCCCCAGCATTTT.

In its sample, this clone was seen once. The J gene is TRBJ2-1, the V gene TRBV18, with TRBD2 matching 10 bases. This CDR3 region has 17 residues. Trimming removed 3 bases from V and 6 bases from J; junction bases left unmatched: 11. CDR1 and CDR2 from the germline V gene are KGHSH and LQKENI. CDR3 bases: TGTGCCAGCTCACCCCGATCTAGAATAGCGGGAGGCAATGAGCAGTTCTTC. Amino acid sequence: CASSPRSRIAGGNEQFF.